This TCR beta chain was identified during a study of neurological immune-mediated disorders (dated by TCRdb to the late 2010s). Regarding the study in general: The study compared peripheral blood TCR-beta repertoires of HTLV-I-associated myelopathy (HAM/TSP) patients, multiple sclerosis patients and healthy controls using UMI-based sequencing. Alongside PBMC samples, the set of fewer than 110 TCR-beta libraries contained longitudinal samples, technical triplicates, and paired CD4+ and CD8+ T-cell subsets that had been sorted. Of the approximately 65 subjects in the cohort, about 14 were HAM/TSP patients, about 34 were multiple sclerosis patients, and some 20 were healthy controls. The research as a whole found: No identical CDR3 amino acid sequences were found to be shared among expanded clones across subjects, suggesting that TCR-beta repertoires were private in all groups. TCR clonal expansion was greatest in HAM/TSP patients and smallest in MS patients, who ranked below even healthy controls.

cDNA was synthesized by template-switch 5'RACE using a primer carrying a 10-nucleotide random unique molecular identifier by which each TCR transcript was tagged. Over 190 million TCR-beta sequences, covering 15-18 subjects, were produced in each sequencing run. Total RNA was extracted with the RNeasy kit. The KAPA Real-time Library Amplification kit was used to amplify TCR-beta VDJ regions with primers targeting the TCR constant region and the 5'RACE anchor. Sample indexes and Illumina adaptors were added in a first PCR, and a second PCR then increased library yield. After Ampure bead purification, the roughly 650 bp TCR product was size-selected on a 2% E-gel SizeSelection system. Before pooling, libraries had their quality checked on a Bioanalyzer, their concentration measured with Qubit, and their quantity determined with the Kapa Library Quantification kit. Libraries were sequenced paired-end 2 x 150 bp on an Illumina HiSeq 2500. To increase sequence diversity, roughly 24-31% phiX was spiked into each library pool. In the original analysis: Quality-filtered reads were processed with the UMI-based MiGEC pipeline, and over 80% of raw TCR sequences were removed by the MiGEC pipeline during error correction. IMGT germline references were used for alignment of VDJ genes, and clonotypes were defined by a unique CDR3 amino acid sequence together with V-J genes. Clonal expansion, Shannon diversity, and CDR3 relatedness (CalcPairwiseDistances, ClusterSamples) were evaluated with VDJtools, and phylogenetic trees were built with CLCbio workbench. Expanded clones were defined as having at least 8 unique UMIs, based on coefficient-of-variation modelling across technical triplicates. The public reads were run again by TCRdb, first through fastp at Q25 and then through MiXCR, and only productive beta chains were kept. Each CDR3 protein appears once, grouped with its most common genes and DNA. None of the V and J calls come from the authors' own analysis; TCRdb made them. This sample gives tens of thousands of distinct CDR3 sequences in total; under 6.5% of them show up just once. Of the sample, about 0.5% is held by the ten largest clones.

In this sample, this clonotype turned up many times. It lacks a known antigen. The record has no base qualities; no much larger clone is one base away. Blood bank volunteers in Maryland, USA served as the healthy controls. Sorted-subset TCR libraries were prepared from roughly 940,000 sorted CD4+ or CD8+ T cells. Peripheral blood underwent Ficoll-Hypaque density gradient centrifugation to isolate PBMCs, which were then cryopreserved in liquid nitrogen. Paired sorted CD4+ and CD8+ subsets came from healthy controls, HAM/TSP patients and MS patients. The CDR3 contains 16 residues, cysteine and phenylalanine counted. The DNA shown is the 48-base CDR3, in frame from base 1. Reading the germline V gene gives CDR1 SGHRS and CDR2 YFSETQ. V ends up 1 base short and J 1 base short, with an unmatched junction base count of 6.

This chain is built from TRBV5-1 and TRBJ2-5; 8 bases in between match TRBD2. The origin of this receptor is a woman in her 40s in good health. Specimen: CD4+ T cells from blood. The CDR3 corresponds to CASSLSVAGSQETQYF. In nucleotide form, the sequence is TGCGCCAGCAGCTTGTCGGTAGCGGGAAGCCAAGAGACCCAGTACTTC.